The source of this T cell receptor (beta chain) is a study of glioma-infiltrating T cells after dendritic cell vaccination. Study information: Autologous tumor lysate-pulsed dendritic cell vaccination was given between the early 2000s and the early 2010s. Patients received three intradermal dendritic cell vaccine injections at biweekly intervals. Study-level findings and limits: Longer survival after dendritic cell vaccination followed higher pretreatment TIL content.

To note about this clone: Its target is not known.

The CDR3 is 13 residues long. The germline V and J ends were trimmed by 2 bases and 6 bases, with 11 bases remaining between them. From germline, CDR1 is LGHNA and CDR2 YNFKEQ. Data came from immunoSEQ multiplex PCR; TCRdb stores just in-frame clones and leaves some out. Of about 96,000 clones listed, roughly three quarters were seen once; the top ten hold around 6%. The sample was blood, taken before dendritic cell vaccination. The chain links TRBV4-2 to TRBJ2-7; D may be TRBD2 (5 bases). This receptor was taken from a human donor with glioblastoma. CDR3 in DNA: TGTGCCAGCAGCCAAAACCCCACTAGCGAGCAGTACTTC. This sequence encodes CASSQNPTSEQYF.